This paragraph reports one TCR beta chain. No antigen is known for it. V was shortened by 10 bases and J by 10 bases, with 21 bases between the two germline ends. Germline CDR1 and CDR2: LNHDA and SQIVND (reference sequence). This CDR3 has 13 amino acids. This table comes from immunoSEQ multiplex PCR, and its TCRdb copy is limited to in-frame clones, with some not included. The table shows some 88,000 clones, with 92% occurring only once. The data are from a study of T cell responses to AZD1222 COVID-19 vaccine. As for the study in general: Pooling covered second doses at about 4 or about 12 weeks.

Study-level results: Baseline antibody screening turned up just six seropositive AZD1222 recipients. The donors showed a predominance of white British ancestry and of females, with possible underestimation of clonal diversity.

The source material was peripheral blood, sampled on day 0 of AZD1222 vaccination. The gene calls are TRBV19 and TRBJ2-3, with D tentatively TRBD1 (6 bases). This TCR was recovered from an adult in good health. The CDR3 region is CATGRSEGVPQYF. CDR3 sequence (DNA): TGTGCCACCGGACGATCAGAGGGGGTACCGCAGTATTTT.